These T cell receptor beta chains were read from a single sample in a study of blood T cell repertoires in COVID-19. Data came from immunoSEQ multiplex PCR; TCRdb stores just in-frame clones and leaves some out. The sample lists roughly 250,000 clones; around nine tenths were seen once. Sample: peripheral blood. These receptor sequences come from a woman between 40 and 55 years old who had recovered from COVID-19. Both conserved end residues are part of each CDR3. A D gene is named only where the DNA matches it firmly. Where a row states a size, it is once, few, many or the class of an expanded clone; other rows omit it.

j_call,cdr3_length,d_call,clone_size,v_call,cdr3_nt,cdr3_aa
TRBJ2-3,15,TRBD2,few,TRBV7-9,TGTGCCAGCAGCTCACTTAGCGGGGCAACAGATACGCAGTATTTT,CASSSLSGATDTQYF
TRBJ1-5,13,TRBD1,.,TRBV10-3,TGTGCCATCACAGACAGGGACAATCAGCCCCAGCATTTT,CAITDRDNQPQHF
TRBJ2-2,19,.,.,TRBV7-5,TGTGCCAGAAGCTTAGTATGGGTATTCGGGGGAACGAACACCGGGGAGCTGTTTTTT,CARSLVWVFGGTNTGELFF
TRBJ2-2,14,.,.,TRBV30,TGTGCCTGGAGTGTTGGCCGGAGCACCGGGGAGCTGTTTTTT,CAWSVGRSTGELFF
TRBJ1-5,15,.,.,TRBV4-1,TGCGCCAGCAGCCAAGATCGCCAGAGAGGGCAGCCCCAGCATTTT,CASSQDRQRGQPQHF
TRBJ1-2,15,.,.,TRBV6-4,TGTGCCAGCAGTGATGTCGGACAGACCGACTATGGCTACACCTTC,CASSDVGQTDYGYTF
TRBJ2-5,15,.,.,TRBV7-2,TGTGCCAGCAGCTCCCAAGGCAGCAGGAAAGAGACCCAGTACTTC,CASSSQGSRKETQYF
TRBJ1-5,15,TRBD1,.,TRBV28,TGTGCCAGCAGTTCCTCCAGGGGGGTCAATCAGCCCCAGCATTTT,CASSSSRGVNQPQHF
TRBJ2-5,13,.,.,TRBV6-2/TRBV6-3,TGTGCCAGCAGTTTTTCCGGGGTGAAGACCCAGTACTTC,CASSFSGVKTQYF
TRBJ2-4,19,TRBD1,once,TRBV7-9,TGTGCCAGCACCTCGACAGGAGTGACAGGGTATTATGACAAAAACATTCAGTACTTC,CASTSTGVTGYYDKNIQYF
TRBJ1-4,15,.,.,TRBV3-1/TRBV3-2,TGTGCCAGCAGCCAGACAGGACCCGGAGGTGAAAAACTGTTTTTT,CASSQTGPGGEKLFF
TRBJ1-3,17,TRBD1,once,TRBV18,TGTGCCAGCTCACCAGTCTTAGGACAGGCCTCTGGAAACACCATATATTTT,CASSPVLGQASGNTIYF
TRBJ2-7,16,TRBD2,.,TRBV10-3,TGTGCCATCAGTCCCCGTCCAGCGGGGGACTCCTACGAGCAGTACTTC,CAISPRPAGDSYEQYF
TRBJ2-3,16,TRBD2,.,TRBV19,TGTGCCAGTAGAGAATGGGGACTAGGTAGCACAGATACGCAGTATTTT,CASREWGLGSTDTQYF
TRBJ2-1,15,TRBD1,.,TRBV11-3,TGTGCCAGCAGCCCGTCGGGACAGGGCTACAATGAGCAGTTCTTC,CASSPSGQGYNEQFF
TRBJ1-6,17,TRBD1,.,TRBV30,TGTGCCTGGCAGGGGGCTAATGAGGGGTCCTATAATTCACCCCTCCACTTT,CAWQGANEGSYNSPLHF
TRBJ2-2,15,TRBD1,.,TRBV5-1,TGCGCCAGCAGCGCGCCGGACAGGAGCACCGGGGAGCTGTTTTTT,CASSAPDRSTGELFF
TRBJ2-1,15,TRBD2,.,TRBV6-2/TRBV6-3,TGTGCCAGCAGTTACACGGGGGGGCTTTACAATGAGCAGTTCTTC,CASSYTGGLYNEQFF
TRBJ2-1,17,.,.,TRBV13,TGTGCCAGCAGCAGCGGGCGGAACACATACCCCCACAATGAGCAGTTCTTC,CASSSGRNTYPHNEQFF
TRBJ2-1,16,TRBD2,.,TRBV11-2,TGTGCCAGCAGCTATTTAGCGGGAGAGGAATACAATGAGCAGTTCTTC,CASSYLAGEEYNEQFF
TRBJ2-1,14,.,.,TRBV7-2,TGTGCCAGCAGGGGGGCAGGGGTTTTCAATGAGCAGTTCTTC,CASRGAGVFNEQFF
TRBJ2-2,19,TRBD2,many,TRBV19,TGTGCCAGTAGTATAGGCCCTCTAGCGGGGGGCCTGTTGACCGGGGAGCTGTTTTTT,CASSIGPLAGGLLTGELFF
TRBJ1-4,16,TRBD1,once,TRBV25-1,TGTGCCAGCAGTGAACCCCGGACAGGGGGCTATGAAAAACTGTTTTTT,CASSEPRTGGYEKLFF
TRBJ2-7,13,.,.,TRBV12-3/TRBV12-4,TGTGCCAGCAGTAGGGGGGGGCTCTACGAGCAGTACTTC,CASSRGGLYEQYF
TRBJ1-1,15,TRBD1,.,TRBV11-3,TGTGCCAGCAGCTTTCCCTGGCAGGGGGGTACTGAAGCTTTCTTT,CASSFPWQGGTEAFF
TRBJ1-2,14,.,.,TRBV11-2,TGTGCCAGCAGCCCCCCGGCGGGGGCAGATGGCTACACCTTC,CASSPPAGADGYTF
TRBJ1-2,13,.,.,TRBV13,TGTGCCAGCAGCTTCCCACAGGTGGATGGCTACACCTTC,CASSFPQVDGYTF
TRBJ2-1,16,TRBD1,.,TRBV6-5,TGTGCCAGCAGTTACTCTTTGACAGGGAACCTCAATGAGCAGTTCTTC,CASSYSLTGNLNEQFF
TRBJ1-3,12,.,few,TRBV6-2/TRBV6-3,TGTGCCAGCAGTTCCCCCGGTCCCGGCATATATTTT,CASSSPGPGIYF
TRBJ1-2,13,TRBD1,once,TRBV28,TGTGCCAGCAGAACAACAGGGGTCTATGGCTACACCTTC,CASRTTGVYGYTF
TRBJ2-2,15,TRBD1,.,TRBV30,TGTGCCTGGATTACAGGGGTGAGGTCGACCGGGGAGCTGTTTTTT,CAWITGVRSTGELFF
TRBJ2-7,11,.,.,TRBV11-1,TGTGCCAGCAGCGGACAGTTCGAGCAGTACTTC,CASSGQFEQYF
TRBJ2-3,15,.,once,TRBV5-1,TGCGCCAGCACCCAATCAGGGGCCCTCACAGATACGCAGTATTTT,CASTQSGALTDTQYF
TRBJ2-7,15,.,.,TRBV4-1,TGCGCCAGCAGCCAAGGTACAGGGCCCCTGGGGAGGCAGTACTTC,CASSQGTGPLGRQYF
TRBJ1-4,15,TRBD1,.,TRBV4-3,TGCGCCAGCAGCCAAGGGGGGACAGGGCACGAAAAACTGTTTTTT,CASSQGGTGHEKLFF
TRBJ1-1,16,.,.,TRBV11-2,TGTGCCAGCAGCTTAGTGGTCGCAGGGTGGGGGCCAGGAGCTTTCTTT,CASSLVVAGWGPGAFF
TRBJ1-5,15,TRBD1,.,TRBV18,TGTGCCAGCTCACCTTCAGGGGGTCTTGGTCAGCCCCAGCATTTT,CASSPSGGLGQPQHF
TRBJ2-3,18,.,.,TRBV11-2,TGTGCCAGCAGCCCCGTTCGAGGAGCCACGCAAAACACAGATACGCAGTATTTT,CASSPVRGATQNTDTQYF
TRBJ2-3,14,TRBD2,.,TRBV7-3,TGTGCCAGCTCTGTGGCGGGGGGGCTGGATACGCAGTATTTT,CASSVAGGLDTQYF
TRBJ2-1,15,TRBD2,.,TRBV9,TGTGCCAGCAGCCCCCAGCGGGGTACCTACAATGAGCAGTTCTTC,CASSPQRGTYNEQFF
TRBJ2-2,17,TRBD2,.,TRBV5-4,TGTGCCAGCAGCTTGGGGGGACTAGCGGGTTTCACCGGGGAGCTGTTTTTT,CASSLGGLAGFTGELFF
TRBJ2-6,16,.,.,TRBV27,TGTGCCAGCAGTTTAAGCAGGGGGGCTGGGGCCAACGTCCTGACTTTC,CASSLSRGAGANVLTF
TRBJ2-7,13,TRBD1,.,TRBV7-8,TGTGCCAGCAACGGACAGGGGGAGCGCGAGCAGTACTTC,CASNGQGEREQYF
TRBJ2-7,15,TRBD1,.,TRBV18,TGTGCCAGCTCACCACCCCGGGACAGGCTCGGCGAGCAGTACTTC,CASSPPRDRLGEQYF
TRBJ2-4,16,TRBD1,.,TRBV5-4,TGTGCCAGCAGCCCCGACAGGGATCAGGCCAAAAACATTCAGTACTTC,CASSPDRDQAKNIQYF
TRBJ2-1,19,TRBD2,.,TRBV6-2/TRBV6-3,TGTGCCAGCAGTTACACGTTACGGCTAGCGGGGGGCCGCTACAATGAGCAGTTCTTC,CASSYTLRLAGGRYNEQFF
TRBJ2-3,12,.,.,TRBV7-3,TGTGCTTCGAGCCGCTCCGGGGATACGCAGTATTTT,CASSRSGDTQYF
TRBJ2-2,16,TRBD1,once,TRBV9,TGTGCCAGCAGCCCGCCGGGACAGTCAAACACCGGGGAGCTGTTTTTT,CASSPPGQSNTGELFF
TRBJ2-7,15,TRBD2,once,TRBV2,TGTGCCAGCAGCAAAGTACTAGCGGGGGGAAGCGAGCAGTACTTC,CASSKVLAGGSEQYF
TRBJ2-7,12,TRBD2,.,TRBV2,TGTGCCACCGGGACTAGCGTGCCCGAGCAGTACTTC,CATGTSVPEQYF
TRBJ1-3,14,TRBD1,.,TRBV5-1,TGCGCCAGCAGCTATGGGACAGACCCAAACACCATATATTTT,CASSYGTDPNTIYF
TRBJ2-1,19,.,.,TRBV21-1,TGTGCCAGCAACCGACTAGCGGGAGGTCCCAGACCCTCCTACAATGAGCAGTTCTTC,CASNRLAGGPRPSYNEQFF
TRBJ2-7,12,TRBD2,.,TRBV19,TGTGCCAGTATCCCGGGAGGGGGCGAGCAGTACTTC,CASIPGGGEQYF
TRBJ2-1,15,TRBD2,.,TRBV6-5,TGTGCCAGCTCCACATCGGGGGAGGGCTACAATGAGCAGTTCTTC,CASSTSGEGYNEQFF
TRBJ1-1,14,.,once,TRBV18,TGTGCCAGCTCACCAGTGGACAGGAACACTGAAGCTTTCTTT,CASSPVDRNTEAFF
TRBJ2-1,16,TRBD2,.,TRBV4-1,TGCGCCAGCAGCCAAGATCCGGGACTAGCTGTCAGGGAGCAGTTCTTC,CASSQDPGLAVREQFF
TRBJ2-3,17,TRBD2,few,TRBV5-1,TGCGCCAGCAGCTTGTCACTAGCGGGACACCCCGGAGATACGCAGTATTTT,CASSLSLAGHPGDTQYF